The rows below give T cell receptor beta chains drawn from one sample of a study of response to subunit inactivated influenza vaccine. TCRdb re-called the RT-PCR reads with MiXCR, one entry per CDR3 protein. The sample has hundreds of thousands of distinct CDR3 sequences, approximately 15% seen once. This sample comprised PBMCs from blood, obtained about 13 days after vaccination. These receptors were taken from a man in his fifties or sixties who received an inactivated influenza vaccine. Each CDR3 is given with its conserved first and last residue.

v_call	j_call	cdr3_aa
TRBV10-3	TRBJ2-3	CAISDGTSGTDTQYF
TRBV6-1	TRBJ2-3	CASSPSGISTDTQYF
TRBV29-1	TRBJ1-2	CSVDGDREGGYTF
TRBV29-1	TRBJ1-1	CSGVRDRTYTEAFF
TRBV5-1	TRBJ1-6	CASSSFDSSYNSPLHF
TRBV12-3/TRBV12-4	TRBJ2-5	CASRRTGEETQYF
TRBV24-1	TRBJ2-3	CATSDPIRDTQYF
TRBV5-1	TRBJ1-2	CASSSGTGDYGYTF
TRBV15	TRBJ2-5	CATSIGNQETQYF
TRBV11-2	TRBJ2-7	CASSLDRSGWQYF
TRBV6-1	TRBJ2-7	CASSERPRGRGSYEQYF
TRBV10-3	TRBJ2-1	CAISDSGRSEGPYNEQFF
TRBV11-2	TRBJ1-6	CASSPHIDIPLHF
TRBV20-1	TRBJ1-1	CSARTDREWSTEAFF
TRBV11-2	TRBJ2-1	CASRGTSGSSEQFF
TRBV12-3/TRBV12-4	TRBJ2-2	CASSRTGTLMTGELFF
TRBV27	TRBJ2-2	CASSFEAGAPGELFF
TRBV6-2/TRBV6-3	TRBJ1-3	CASSYSTGNTIYF
TRBV11-3	TRBJ1-4	CASSLGDRGGPTGAATNEKLFF
TRBV5-6	TRBJ2-1	CASSWGLENNEQFF
TRBV10-3	TRBJ2-1	CAISGTSGAWGNEQFF
TRBV7-3	TRBJ2-3	CASSSSYSKVNTDTQYF
TRBV10-3	TRBJ2-1	CAISESTVNEQFF
TRBV14	TRBJ2-1	CASSQEGAGREQFF
TRBV5-5	TRBJ1-5	CASSLDGTAFQPQHF
TRBV7-9	TRBJ1-1	CASSLKAVNTEAFF
TRBV5-6	TRBJ2-7	CASSFLRDRIYEQYF